What follows describes a single TCR beta chain. This CDR3 contains 14 residues. Germline loops: CDR1 SGHRS, CDR2 YFSETQ. V gave up 0 bases and J gave up 4 bases, with 10 bases separating them. TCR beta chains were sequenced at survey level with immunoSEQ. The table came from immunoSEQ multiplex PCR; TCRdb's copy has only in-frame clones and leaves some out. The sample has around 49,000 clones; 85% to 95% are singletons. Material for sequencing was PBMCs. This chain links TRBV5-1 with TRBJ2-5; the D gene is possibly TRBD2 (5 bases). The source of this sequence is a man aged 35 to 55 with rheumatoid arthritis. The DNA of the CDR3 is TGCGCCAGCAGCTTGGAAGGGAGCGGAGAGACCCAGTACTTC. Amino acid sequence: CASSLEGSGETQYF.